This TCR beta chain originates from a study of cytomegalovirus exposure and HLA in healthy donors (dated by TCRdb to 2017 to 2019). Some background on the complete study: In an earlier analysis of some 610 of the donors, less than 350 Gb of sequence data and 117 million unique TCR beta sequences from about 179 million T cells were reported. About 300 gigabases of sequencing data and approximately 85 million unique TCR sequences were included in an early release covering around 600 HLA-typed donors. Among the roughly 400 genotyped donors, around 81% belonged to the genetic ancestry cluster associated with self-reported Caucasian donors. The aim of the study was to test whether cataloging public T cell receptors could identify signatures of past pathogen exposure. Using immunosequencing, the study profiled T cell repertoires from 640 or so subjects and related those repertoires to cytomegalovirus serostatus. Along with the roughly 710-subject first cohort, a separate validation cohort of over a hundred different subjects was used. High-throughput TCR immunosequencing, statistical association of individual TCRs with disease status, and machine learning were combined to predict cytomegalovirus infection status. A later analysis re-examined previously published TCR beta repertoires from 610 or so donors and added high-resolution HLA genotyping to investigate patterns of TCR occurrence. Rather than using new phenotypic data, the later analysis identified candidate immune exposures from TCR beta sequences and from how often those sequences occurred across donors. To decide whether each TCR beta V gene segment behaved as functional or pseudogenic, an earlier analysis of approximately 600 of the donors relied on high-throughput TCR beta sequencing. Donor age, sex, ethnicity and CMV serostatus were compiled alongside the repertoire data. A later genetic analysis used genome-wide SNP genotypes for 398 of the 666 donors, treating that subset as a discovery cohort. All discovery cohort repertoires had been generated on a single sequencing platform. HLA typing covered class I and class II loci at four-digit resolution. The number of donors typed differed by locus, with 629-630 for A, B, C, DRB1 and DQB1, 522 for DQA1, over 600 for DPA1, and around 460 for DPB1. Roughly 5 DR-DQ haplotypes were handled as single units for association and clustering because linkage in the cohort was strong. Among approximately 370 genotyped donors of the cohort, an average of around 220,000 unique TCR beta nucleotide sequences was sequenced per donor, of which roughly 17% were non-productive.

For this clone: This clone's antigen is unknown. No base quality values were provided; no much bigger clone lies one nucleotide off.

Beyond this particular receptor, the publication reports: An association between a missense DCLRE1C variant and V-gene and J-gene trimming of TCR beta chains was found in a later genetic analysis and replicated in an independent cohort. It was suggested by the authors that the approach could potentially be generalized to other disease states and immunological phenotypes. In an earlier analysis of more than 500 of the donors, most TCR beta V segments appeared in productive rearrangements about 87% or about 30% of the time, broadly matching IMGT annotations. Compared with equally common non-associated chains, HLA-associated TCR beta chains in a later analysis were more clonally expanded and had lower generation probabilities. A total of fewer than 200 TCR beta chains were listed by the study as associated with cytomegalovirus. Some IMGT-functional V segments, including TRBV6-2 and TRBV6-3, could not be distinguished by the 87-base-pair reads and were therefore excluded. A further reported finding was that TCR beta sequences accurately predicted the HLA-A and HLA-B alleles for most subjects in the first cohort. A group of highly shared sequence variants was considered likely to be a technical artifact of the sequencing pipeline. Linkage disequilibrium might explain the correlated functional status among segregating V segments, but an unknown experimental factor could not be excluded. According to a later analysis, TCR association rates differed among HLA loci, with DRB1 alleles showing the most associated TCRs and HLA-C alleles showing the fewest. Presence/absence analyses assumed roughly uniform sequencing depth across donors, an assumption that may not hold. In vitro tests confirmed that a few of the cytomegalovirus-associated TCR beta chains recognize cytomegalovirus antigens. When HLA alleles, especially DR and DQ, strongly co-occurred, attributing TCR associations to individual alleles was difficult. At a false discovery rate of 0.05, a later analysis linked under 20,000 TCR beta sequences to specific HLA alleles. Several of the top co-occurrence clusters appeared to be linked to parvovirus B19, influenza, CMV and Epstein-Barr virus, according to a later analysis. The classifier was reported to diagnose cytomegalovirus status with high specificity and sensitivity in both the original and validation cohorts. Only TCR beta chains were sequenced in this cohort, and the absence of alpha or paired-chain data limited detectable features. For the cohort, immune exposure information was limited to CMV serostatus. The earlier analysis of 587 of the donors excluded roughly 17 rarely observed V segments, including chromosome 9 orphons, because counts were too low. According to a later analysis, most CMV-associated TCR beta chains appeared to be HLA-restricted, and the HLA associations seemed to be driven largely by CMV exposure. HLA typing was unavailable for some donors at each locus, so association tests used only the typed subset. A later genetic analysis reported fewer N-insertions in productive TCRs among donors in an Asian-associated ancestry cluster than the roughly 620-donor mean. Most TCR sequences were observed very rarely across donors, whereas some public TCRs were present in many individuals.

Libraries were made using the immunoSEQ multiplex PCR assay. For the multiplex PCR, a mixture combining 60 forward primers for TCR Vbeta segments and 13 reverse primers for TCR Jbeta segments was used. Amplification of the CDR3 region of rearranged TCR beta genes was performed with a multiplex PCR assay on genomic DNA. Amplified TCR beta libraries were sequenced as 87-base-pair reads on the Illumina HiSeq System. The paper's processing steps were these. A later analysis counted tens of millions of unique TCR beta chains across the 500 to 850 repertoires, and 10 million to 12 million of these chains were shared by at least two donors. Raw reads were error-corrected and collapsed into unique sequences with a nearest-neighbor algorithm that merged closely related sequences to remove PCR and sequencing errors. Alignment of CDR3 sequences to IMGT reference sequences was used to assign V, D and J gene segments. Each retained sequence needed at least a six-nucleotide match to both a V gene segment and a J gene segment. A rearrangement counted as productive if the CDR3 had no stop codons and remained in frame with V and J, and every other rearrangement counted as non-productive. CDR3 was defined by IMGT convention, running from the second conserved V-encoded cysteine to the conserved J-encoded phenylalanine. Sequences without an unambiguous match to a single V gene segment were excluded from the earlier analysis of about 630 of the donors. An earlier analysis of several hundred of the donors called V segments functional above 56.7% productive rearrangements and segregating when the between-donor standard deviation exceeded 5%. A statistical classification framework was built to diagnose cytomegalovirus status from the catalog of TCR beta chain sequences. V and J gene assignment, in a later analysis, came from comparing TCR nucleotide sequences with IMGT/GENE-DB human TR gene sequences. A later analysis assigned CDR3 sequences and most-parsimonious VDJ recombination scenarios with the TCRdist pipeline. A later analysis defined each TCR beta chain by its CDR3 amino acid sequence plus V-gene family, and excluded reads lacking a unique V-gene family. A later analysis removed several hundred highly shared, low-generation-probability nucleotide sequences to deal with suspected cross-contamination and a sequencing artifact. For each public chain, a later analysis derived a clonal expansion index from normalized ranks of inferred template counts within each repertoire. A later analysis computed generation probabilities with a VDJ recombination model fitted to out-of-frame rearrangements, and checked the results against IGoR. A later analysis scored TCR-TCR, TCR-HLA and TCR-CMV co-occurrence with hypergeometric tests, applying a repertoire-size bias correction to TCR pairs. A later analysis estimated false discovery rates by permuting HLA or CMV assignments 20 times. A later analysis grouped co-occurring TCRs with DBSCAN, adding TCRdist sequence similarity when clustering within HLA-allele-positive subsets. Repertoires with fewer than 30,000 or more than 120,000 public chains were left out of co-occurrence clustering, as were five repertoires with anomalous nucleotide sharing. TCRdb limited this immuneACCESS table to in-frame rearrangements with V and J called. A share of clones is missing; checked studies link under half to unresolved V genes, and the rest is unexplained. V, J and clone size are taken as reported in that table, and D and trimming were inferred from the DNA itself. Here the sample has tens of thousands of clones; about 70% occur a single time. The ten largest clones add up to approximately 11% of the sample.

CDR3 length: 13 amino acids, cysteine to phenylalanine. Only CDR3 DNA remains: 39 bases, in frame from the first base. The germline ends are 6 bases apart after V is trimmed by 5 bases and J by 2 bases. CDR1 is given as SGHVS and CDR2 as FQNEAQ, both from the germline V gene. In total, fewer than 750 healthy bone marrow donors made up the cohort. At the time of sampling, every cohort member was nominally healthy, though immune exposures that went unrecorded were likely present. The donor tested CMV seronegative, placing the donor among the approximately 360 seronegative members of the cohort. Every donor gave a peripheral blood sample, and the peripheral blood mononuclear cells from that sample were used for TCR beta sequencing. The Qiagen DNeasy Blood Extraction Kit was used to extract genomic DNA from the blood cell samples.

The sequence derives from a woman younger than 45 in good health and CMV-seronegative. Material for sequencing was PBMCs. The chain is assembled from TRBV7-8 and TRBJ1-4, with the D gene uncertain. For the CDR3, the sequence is CASSMETNEKLFF. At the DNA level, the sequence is TGTGCCAGCAGCATGGAGACTAATGAAAAACTGTTTTTT.